Included here is one TCR beta chain sequence, with context. These data originate in a study of cytomegalovirus exposure and HLA in healthy donors. The germline V gene encodes CDR1 GTSNPN and CDR2 SVGIG (reference sequence). Germline trimming cut 2 bases from V and 0 bases from J; bases unmatched to any gene: 4. The CDR3 consists of 14 residues. It was with 60 Vbeta and 13 Jbeta primers that the PCR ran. The repertoire was sequenced with immunoSEQ multiplex PCR; TCRdb's copy has only in-frame clones and lacks some. This repertoire shows 150,000 to 200,000 clones, around 80% found once; its top ten account for around 1.6%.

The sequence was obtained from a man aged 18 to 30 in good health and CMV-seronegative. V and J are TRBV30 and TRBJ2-7; 7 bases match TRBD1. Sample: PBMCs. CDR3 protein: CAWSYGQASYEQYF. CDR3 bases: TGTGCCTGGAGTTATGGACAGGCCTCCTACGAGCAGTACTTC.